The 20 T cell receptor beta chains given below trace back to one sample, sequenced in a study of T-cell reconstitution after alpha-beta-depleted transplantation in children. Study-level results: By one year post-transplant, T-cell counts and diversity largely arose from T cells that were newly produced.

No cognate antigen is known for these TCRs. Preparation of the TCRbeta library involved a method that used unique molecular identifiers. TCRdb reprocessed the PCR reads via MiXCR and lists one record per CDR3 protein. The table shows about 300,000 distinct CDR3 sequences, with roughly 7.8% occurring only once. The material sequenced was peripheral blood, taken 360 days after TCRalphabeta/CD19-depleted stem cell transplant. Receptors were obtained from a female patient aged 2 to 10 who had a stem cell transplant for Fanconi anemia, so the T cells may come from the graft donor.

This clonotype was picked up many times. The rearrangement uses TRBV12-3 or TRBV12-4 and TRBJ2-1, with D perhaps matching TRBD2 (7 bases). V lost 3 bases to trimming and J lost 4 bases, with 16 bases between them. The CDR3 totals 16 residues. The CDR3 sequence: CASSFLGRGRYNEQFF. The CDR3 DNA sequence: TGTGCCAGCAGTTTTTTAGGGCGGGGGCGGTACAATGAGCAGTTCTTC.

This chain joins TRBV3-1 and TRBJ2-5; D uncertain. Germline CDR1 LGHDT, CDR2 YNNKEL (reference sequence). Deletions cut 0 bases from V and 3 bases from J, with 2 bases between. This CDR3 region has 12 residues. CDR3 sequence: CASSQEKETQYF. The DNA for the CDR3 is TGTGCCAGCAGCCAAGAAAAAGAGACCCAGTACTTC.

This clonotype was seen repeatedly, ten times or more. The chain couples TRBV9 to TRBJ2-1, with D unresolved. The CDR3 sequence is 8 residues long. V lost 7 bases to trimming and J lost 12 bases, with 5 bases between them. In germline, CDR1 is SGDLS, CDR2 YYNGEE. The chain's CDR3 is CASEGQFF. For the CDR3, the DNA is TGTGCCAGCGAAGGGCAGTTCTTC.

This clonotype was detected many times. The rearrangement uses TRBV10-3 and TRBJ2-4; D may be TRBD1 (5 bases). Germline loops: CDR1 ENHRY, CDR2 SYGVKD. V lost 6 bases and J 5 bases, leaving 11 bases between the germline ends. CDR3 length: 13 residues. CDR3 in amino acids: CAIRGQAENIQYF. CDR3 nucleotides: TGTGCCATCAGGGGGCAGGCCGAAAACATTCAGTACTTC.

This clonotype was observed at least ten times. The chain uses TRBV10-3 and TRBJ2-1; 7 bases are a match to TRBD1. J was trimmed by 5 bases and V by 3 bases; bases with no gene match: 7. This CDR3 spans 15 amino acids. Germline lookup yields CDR1 ENHRY and CDR2 SYGVKD. Here the CDR3 DNA reads TGTGCCATCAGTGATTCCGGGACAGCTGACAATGAGCAGTTCTTC. Protein sequence: CAISDSGTADNEQFF.

This clonotype was seen many times. V gene TRBV29-1 combines with J gene TRBJ2-3; 13 bases are shared with TRBD2. With 5 bases clipped from V and 2 bases from J, the junction kept 7 bases outside the gene matches. The V gene's germline CDR1 is SQVTM and CDR2 ANQGSEA. The CDR3 consists of 16 residues. The CDR3 nucleotides read TGCAGCGTTTACCCGGGACTAGCGGGGTTCACAGATACGCAGTATTTT. Its translation: CSVYPGLAGFTDTQYF.

In its sample, this clonotype was seen many times. The rearrangement links TRBV20-1 to TRBJ2-1; 10 bases map to TRBD2. Germline lookup yields CDR1 DFQATT and CDR2 SNEGSKA (reference sequence). Trimming cost V 0 bases and J 5 bases; bases outside gene matches: 4. The CDR3 is 15 amino acids. This CDR3 is CSARDPLAGNNEQFF. The CDR3 DNA reads TGCAGTGCTAGAGATCCACTAGCGGGAAACAATGAGCAGTTCTTC.

The chain uses TRBV4-2 and TRBJ2-1; 10 positions agree with TRBD2. Germline values: CDR1 LGHNA, CDR2 YNFKEQ. V shed 4 bases and J 3 bases; nucleotides not matched to a gene: 12. This CDR3 has 18 amino acids. The CDR3 sequence is CASSPLFGAGGLYNEQFF. In DNA form, the CDR3 reads TGTGCCAGCAGCCCCCTATTCGGAGCGGGGGGGCTCTACAATGAGCAGTTCTTC.

The chain has TRBV4-3 and TRBJ2-7; D is undetermined. Germline values: CDR1 LGHNA, CDR2 YSLEER. CDR3 length: 14 residues. V was shortened by 2 bases and J by 3 bases, with 11 bases between the two germline ends. The CDR3 bases are TGCGCCAGCAGCCAAACGGCATCAAACTACGAGCAGTACTTC. Protein: CASSQTASNYEQYF.

The V call is TRBV20-1, the J call TRBJ2-7, with D tentatively TRBD1 (6 bases). Germline V gene lookup returns CDR1 DFQATT and CDR2 SNEGSKA (reference sequence). This CDR3 spans 14 amino acids. V was trimmed by 1 base and J by 2 bases, leaving 12 bases between them. The CDR3 region is CSARVGQKAYEQYF. The CDR3 DNA is TGCAGTGCTAGAGTAGGACAGAAAGCCTACGAGCAGTACTTC.

This clonotype has a count of ten or more. This chain uses TRBV29-1 with TRBJ2-5; D unresolved. The germline CDR1 and CDR2 sequences are SQVTM and ANQGSEA. CDR3 length: 10 amino acids. Trimming took 7 bases from V and 3 from J, leaving 6 bases between them. CDR3 sequence: CSAAEETQYF. The CDR3 nucleotides read TGCAGCGCGGCAGAAGAGACCCAGTACTTC.

This clonotype occurred many times. J is TRBJ2-2 and V is TRBV28; D is ambiguous. This CDR3 comprises 16 residues. Germline V gene sequence: CDR1 MDHEN, CDR2 SYDVKM. V lost 3 bases and J lost 5, with 16 bases in between. The CDR3, as DNA: TGTGCCAGCAGTTTCGGCGACGGACGCCTGACCGGGGAGCTGTTTTTT. Encoded protein: CASSFGDGRLTGELFF.

This clonotype appeared many times. At one of its ends the junction is not consistent with the germline gene, which may arise from a read error. CDR3 in DNA: TGTGCCAGCAGGGAAGGAATAGGGTTTACCTACGAGCAGTACTTC. Translating gives CASREGIGFTYEQYF. This chain uses TRBV2 with TRBJ2-7; D remains ambiguous. The CDR3 covers 15 residues. Germline lookup yields CDR1 SNHLY and CDR2 FYNNEI.

The V call is TRBV11-2, the J call TRBJ2-7, with 11 bases lining up with TRBD2. V lost 11 bases to trimming and J lost 5 bases; unmatched junction nucleotides: 5. Germline loops: CDR1 SGHAT, CDR2 FQNNGV. The CDR3 is made up of 12 amino acids. CDR3 amino acids: CACTSGGHEQYV. CDR3 nucleotides: TGTGCCTGCACTAGCGGGGGTCACGAGCAGTACGTC.

Ten or more counts support this clonotype. The chain employs TRBV10-3 and TRBJ2-7, with 9 bases matching TRBD2. Germline V gene lookup returns CDR1 ENHRY and CDR2 SYGVKD. The trim removed 3 bases at V and 4 bases at J, leaving 7 bases unmatched. The CDR3 runs 15 residues. The CDR3 DNA is TGTGCCATCAGTGATCGTCCGACTAGCGGATACGAGCAGTACTTC. It codes for CAISDRPTSGYEQYF.

The J gene is TRBJ1-6, the V gene TRBV28; the D is unclear. CDR3 length equals 13 residues. The V end was cut by 5 bases, the J end by 7 bases, with 9 bases between. Germline V CDR1 and CDR2: MDHEN, SYDVKM. The CDR3 loop reads CASSGQENSPLHF. For the CDR3, the DNA is TGTGCCAGCAGTGGGCAGGAAAATTCACCCCTCCACTTT.

Ten or more counts support this clonotype. The CDR3 sequence is CASSLRKVPDGTDTQYF. In DNA form, the CDR3 reads TGTGCCAGCAGCTTAAGGAAAGTCCCCGACGGCACAGATACGCAGTATTTT. The chain links TRBV7-8 to TRBJ2-3; D is unresolved. This CDR3 has 17 residues. Trimming removed 2 bases at V and 1 base at J, with 16 bases between. The germline V gene has CDR1 SGHVS and CDR2 FQNEAQ.

There are a few counts of this clonotype. The J gene is TRBJ2-4, the V gene TRBV28; D perhaps matches TRBD2 (6 bases). The CDR3 totals 16 residues. Trimming removed 3 bases at V and 0 bases at J, with 12 bases between. Germline CDR1 reads MDHEN; CDR2 reads SYDVKM. In nucleotides, the CDR3 is TGTGCCAGCAGTTTTAAAAGGGAGGTAGCCAAAAACATTCAGTACTTC. Its translation is CASSFKREVAKNIQYF.

This clonotype was counted ten times or more. The chain has TRBV6-5 and TRBJ1-1; a weak D match, TRBD1 (6 bases). The CDR3 covers 15 residues. The ends were cut back, 0 bases at V and 0 bases at J, with 8 bases in the middle. Germline V gene sequence: CDR1 MNHEY, CDR2 SVGAGI. CDR3 sequence reads: CASSYSTGLNTEAFF. The CDR3 region has the DNA TGTGCCAGCAGTTACTCCACAGGGTTGAACACTGAAGCTTTCTTT.

This clonotype was counted at least ten times. The rearrangement uses TRBV20-1 and TRBJ1-3; D is perhaps TRBD1 (5 bases). This CDR3 contains 14 residues. Trimming left V 4 bases short and J 3 bases short, with 13 bases between. The V gene's germline CDR1 is DFQATT and CDR2 SNEGSKA (reference sequence). The chain's CDR3 is CSATGTVGGNTIYF. CDR3 coding DNA: TGCAGTGCTACCGGGACGGTCGGTGGAAACACCATATATTTT.